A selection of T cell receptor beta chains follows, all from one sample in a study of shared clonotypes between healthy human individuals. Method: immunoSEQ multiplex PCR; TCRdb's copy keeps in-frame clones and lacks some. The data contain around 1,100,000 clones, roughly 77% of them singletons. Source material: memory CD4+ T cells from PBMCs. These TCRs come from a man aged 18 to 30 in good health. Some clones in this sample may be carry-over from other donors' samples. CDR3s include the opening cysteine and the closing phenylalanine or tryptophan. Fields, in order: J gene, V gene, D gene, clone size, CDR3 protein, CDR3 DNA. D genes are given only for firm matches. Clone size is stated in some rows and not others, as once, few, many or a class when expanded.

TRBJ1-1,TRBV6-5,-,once,CASSYDKVSTEAFF,TGTGCCAGCAGTTACGATAAGGTTAGCACTGAAGCTTTCTTT
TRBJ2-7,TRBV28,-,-,CASRDTGGAYEQYF,TGTGCCAGCAGGGACACAGGGGGGGCTTACGAGCAGTACTTC
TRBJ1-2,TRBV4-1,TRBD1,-,CASSRGHSTGPWGYTF,TGCGCCAGCAGCCGAGGACACTCGACAGGGCCCTGGGGCTACACCTTC
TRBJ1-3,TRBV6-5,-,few,CASKTTGTNTIYF,TGTGCCAGCAAAACGACAGGAACCAACACCATATATTTT
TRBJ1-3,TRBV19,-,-,CASTLTGRSDSGNTIYF,TGTGCCAGTACCTTGACAGGCCGGAGCGACTCTGGAAACACCATATATTTT
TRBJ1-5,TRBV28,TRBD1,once,CASSSTRDRAPQPQHF,TGTGCCAGCAGTTCCACCCGGGACAGGGCCCCCCAGCCCCAGCATTTT
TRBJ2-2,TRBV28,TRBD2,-,CASSSPGGDTGELFF,TGTGCCAGCAGTTCCCCCGGGGGGGACACCGGGGAGCTGTTTTTT
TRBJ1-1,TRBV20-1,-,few,CSARYGAEAFF,TGCAGTGCTAGGTATGGGGCTGAAGCTTTCTTT
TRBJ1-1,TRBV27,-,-,CASSTSLRGRNTEAFF,TGTGCCAGCAGCACTTCCCTGCGGGGTAGGAACACTGAAGCTTTCTTT
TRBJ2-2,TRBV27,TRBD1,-,CASSFLPWDSVGQNTGELFF,TGTGCCAGCAGTTTTCTACCTTGGGACAGTGTTGGGCAGAACACCGGGGAGCTGTTTTTT